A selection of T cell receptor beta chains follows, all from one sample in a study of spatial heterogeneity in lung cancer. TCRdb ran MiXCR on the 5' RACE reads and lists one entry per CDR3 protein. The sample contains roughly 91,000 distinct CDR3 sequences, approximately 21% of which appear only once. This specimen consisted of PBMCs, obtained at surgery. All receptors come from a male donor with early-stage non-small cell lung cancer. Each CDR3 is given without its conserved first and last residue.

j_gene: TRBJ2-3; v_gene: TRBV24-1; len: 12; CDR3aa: ATSDGTVRDTQY
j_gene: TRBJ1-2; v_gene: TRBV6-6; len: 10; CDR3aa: ASSLKGDGYT
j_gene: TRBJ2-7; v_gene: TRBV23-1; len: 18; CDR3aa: ASRLLTVGGSGRPTYEQY
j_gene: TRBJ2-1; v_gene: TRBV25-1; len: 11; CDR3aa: ASSAPGYNEQF
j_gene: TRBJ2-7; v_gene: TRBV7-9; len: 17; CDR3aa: ASSQTMGSQGIVSYEQY
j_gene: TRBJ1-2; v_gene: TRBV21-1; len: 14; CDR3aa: ASSEGTTGPRSGYT
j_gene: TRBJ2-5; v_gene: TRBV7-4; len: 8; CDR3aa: ASSPGTQY
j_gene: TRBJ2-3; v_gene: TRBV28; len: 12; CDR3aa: ASTLQGTTDTQY
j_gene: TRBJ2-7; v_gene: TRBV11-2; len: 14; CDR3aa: ASSSFPSGADYEQY
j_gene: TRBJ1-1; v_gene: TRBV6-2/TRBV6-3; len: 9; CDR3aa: ASRGDTEAF
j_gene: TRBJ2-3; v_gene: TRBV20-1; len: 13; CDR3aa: SAGGGPSGTDTQY
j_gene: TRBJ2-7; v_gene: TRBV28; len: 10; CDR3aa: ATTNATYEQY
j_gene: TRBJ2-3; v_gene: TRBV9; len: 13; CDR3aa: ASSARDRYTDTQY
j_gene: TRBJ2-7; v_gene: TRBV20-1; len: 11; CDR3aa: SAQNGRVNEQY
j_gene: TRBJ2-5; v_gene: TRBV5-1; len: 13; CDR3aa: ASSPDGGRQETQY
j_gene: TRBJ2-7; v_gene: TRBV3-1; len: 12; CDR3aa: ASSLRREGYEQY
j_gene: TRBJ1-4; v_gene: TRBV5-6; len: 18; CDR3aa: ASSPTLLDSVTPHNEKLF
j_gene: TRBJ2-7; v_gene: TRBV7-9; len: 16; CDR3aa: ASSPPASYGGANYEQY
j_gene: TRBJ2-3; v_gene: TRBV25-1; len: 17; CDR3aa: ASSERTSGRASGTDTQY
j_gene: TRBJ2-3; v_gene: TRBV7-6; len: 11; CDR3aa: ASSFQGPDTQY
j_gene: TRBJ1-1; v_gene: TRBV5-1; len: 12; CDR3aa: ASSLEVYGTEAF
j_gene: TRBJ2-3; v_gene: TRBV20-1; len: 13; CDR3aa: SAGRTSGATDTQY
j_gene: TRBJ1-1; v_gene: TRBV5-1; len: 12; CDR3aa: ASSRDTSNTEAF
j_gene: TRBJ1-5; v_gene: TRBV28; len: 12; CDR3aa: ASSLYRSNQPQH
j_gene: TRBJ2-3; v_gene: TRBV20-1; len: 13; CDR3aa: SATTRTSGTDTQY
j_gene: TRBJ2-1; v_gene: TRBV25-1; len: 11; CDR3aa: ASGLAGGNEQF
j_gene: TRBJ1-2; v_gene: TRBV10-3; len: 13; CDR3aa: AISEGQESNYGYT
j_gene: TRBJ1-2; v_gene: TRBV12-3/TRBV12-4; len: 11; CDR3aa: ASRRGGFPDYT
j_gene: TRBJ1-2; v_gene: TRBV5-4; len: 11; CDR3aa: ASSLSGNYGYT
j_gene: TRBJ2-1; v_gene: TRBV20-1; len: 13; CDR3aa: SASSDRVGTNEQF
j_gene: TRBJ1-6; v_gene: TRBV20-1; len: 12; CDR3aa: SARESGGNSPLH
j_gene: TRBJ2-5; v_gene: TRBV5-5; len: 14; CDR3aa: ASSLLFGGRQETQY
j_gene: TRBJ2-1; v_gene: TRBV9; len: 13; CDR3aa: ASSVEGGSYNEQF
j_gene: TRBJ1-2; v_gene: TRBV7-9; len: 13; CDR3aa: ASSPAPAGPDGYT
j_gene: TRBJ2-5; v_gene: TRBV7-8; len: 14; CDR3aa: ASSFRAGLGGETQY
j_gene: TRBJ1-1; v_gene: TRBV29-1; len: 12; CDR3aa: SVEGGQGNTEAF
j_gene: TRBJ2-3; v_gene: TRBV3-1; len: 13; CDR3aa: ASSLSGGAADTQY
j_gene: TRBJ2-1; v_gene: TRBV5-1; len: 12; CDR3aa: ASSLSRENDEQF
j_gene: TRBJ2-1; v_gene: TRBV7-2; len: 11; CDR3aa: ASSLDFRQFKI
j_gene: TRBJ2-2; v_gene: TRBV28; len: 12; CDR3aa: ASRPDLNTGELF
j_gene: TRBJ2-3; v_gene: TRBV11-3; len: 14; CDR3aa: ASSFIRDRSTDTQY
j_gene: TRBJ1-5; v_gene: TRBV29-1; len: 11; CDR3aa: SVETTANQPQH
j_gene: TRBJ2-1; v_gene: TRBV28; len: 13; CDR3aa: ASSPPGQGSNEQF
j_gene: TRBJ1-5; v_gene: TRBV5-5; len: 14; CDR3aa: ASSPRTGREREPQH
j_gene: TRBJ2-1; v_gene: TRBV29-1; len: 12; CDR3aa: SGRGGQGFGEQF
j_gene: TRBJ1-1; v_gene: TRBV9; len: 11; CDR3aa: ASSVYRNTEAF
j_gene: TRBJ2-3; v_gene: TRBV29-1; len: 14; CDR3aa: SAAGLAATNTDTQY
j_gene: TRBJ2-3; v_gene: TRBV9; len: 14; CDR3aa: ASSVGAPDATDTQY
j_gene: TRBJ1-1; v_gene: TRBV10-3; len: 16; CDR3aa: AISKSGTGGTKDTEAF
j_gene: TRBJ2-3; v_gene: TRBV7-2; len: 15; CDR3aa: ASSAGTSGRIPYTQY
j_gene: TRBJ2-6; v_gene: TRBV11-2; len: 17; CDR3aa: ASSSLSQGQGSGANVLT
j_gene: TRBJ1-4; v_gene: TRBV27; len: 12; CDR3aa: ASRGTGGGEKLF
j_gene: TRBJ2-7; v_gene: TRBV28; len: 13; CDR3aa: ASSERTSDKNEQY
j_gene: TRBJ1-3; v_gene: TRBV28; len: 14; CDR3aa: ASSLPPHNSGNTIY
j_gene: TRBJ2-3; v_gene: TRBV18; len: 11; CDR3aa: ASSPPSLDTQY
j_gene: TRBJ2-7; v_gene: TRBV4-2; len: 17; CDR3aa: ASSQERALPGTGFYEQY
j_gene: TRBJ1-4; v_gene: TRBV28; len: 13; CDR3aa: ASSLGQGILEKLF
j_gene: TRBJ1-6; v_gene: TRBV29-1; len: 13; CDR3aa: SVMLSGRNNSPLH
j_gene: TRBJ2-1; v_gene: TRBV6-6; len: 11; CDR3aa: ASSSYMDNEQF
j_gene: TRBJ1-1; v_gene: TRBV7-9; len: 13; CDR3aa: ASSILDTGLYEAF